The rows below give T cell receptor beta chains drawn from one sample of a study of T cell responses to AZD1222 COVID-19 vaccine. Assay used: immunoSEQ multiplex PCR; TCRdb lists only in-frame clones, some missing. Here the sample spans more than 140,000 clones, approximately 90% being singletons. Sequenced here: peripheral blood, sampled on day 0 of MenACWY control vaccination. These receptors came from an adult in good health. The CDR3 runs from the conserved cysteine through the conserved F or W. D genes are given only for firm matches. Only some rows state a clone size, as once, few, many or a class for expanded clones.

j_gene	v_gene	d_gene	abundance	CDR3nt	CDR3aa
TRBJ1-1	TRBV6-5	NA	NA	TGTGCCAGCAGTAAGAGACAGGACACTGAAGCTTTCTTT	CASSKRQDTEAFF
TRBJ2-1	TRBV2	NA	NA	TGTGCCAGCAGTGAATACAATGAGCAGTTCTTC	CASSEYNEQFF
TRBJ1-6	TRBV14	NA	NA	TGTGCCAGCAGCCCTCAGCCTACCTATAATTCACCCCTCCACTTT	CASSPQPTYNSPLHF
TRBJ1-3	TRBV18	TRBD1	once	TGTGCCAGCTCAGGGGACAGCTCTGGAAACACCATATATTTT	CASSGDSSGNTIYF
TRBJ1-5	TRBV10-3	NA	NA	TGTGCCATCAGGGACAGCGAAGGCAATCAGCCCCAGCATTTT	CAIRDSEGNQPQHF
TRBJ2-7	TRBV21-1	NA	few	TGTGCCAGCAGCAAAGGACTAGATAGCTCCTACGAGCAGTACTTC	CASSKGLDSSYEQYF
TRBJ2-1	TRBV4-3	TRBD2	NA	TGCGCCAGCAGCCAGGGACTAGCGGGAGATGATGAGCAGTTCTTC	CASSQGLAGDDEQFF
TRBJ2-7	TRBV20-1	NA	NA	TGCAGTGCTAGAGTAGAGACAGTTTTATGGTTC	CSARVETVLWF
TRBJ1-5	TRBV18	TRBD1	NA	TGTGCCAGCTCACCTCAGGGACAGGGGATACGTCAGCCCCAGCATTTT	CASSPQGQGIRQPQHF
TRBJ1-6	TRBV30	TRBD1	few	TGTGCCTGGAGTGAAAGGGACAGCTCCTATAATTCACCCCTCCACTTT	CAWSERDSSYNSPLHF
TRBJ2-2	TRBV2	NA	NA	TGTGCCAGCAGTATCCAGGGTTTCGCGAACACCGGGGAGCTGTTTTTT	CASSIQGFANTGELFF
TRBJ2-3	TRBV7-9	TRBD2	few	TGTGCCAGCGGACCAAGCGGGAGGGGCACAGATACGCAGTATTTT	CASGPSGRGTDTQYF
TRBJ1-1	TRBV5-1	NA	once	TGCGCCAGCAGCCTTGCGGGGTCCACTGAAGCTTTCTTT	CASSLAGSTEAFF
TRBJ2-1	TRBV6-5	NA	NA	TGTGCCAGCACCGAGGGGACCGGGAAGCAGTTCTTC	CASTEGTGKQFF
TRBJ2-7	TRBV29-1	NA	NA	TGCAGCGTTGAAGAGGAGGGGGGGCGCGAGCAGTACTTC	CSVEEEGGREQYF
TRBJ2-7	TRBV24-1	NA	NA	TGTGCCACCAGTGACCCTGGCCGAGACGCCCAAGTTTTAAGGGCCTACGAGCAGTACTTC	CATSDPGRDAQVLRAYEQYF
TRBJ2-7	TRBV11-3	TRBD2	few	TGTGCCAGCAGCTTAGATCGTCGGTTAGCGGGGAGCTCCTACGAGCAGTACTTC	CASSLDRRLAGSSYEQYF
TRBJ2-1	TRBV5-8	NA	NA	TGTGCCAGCAGCCCTGGGGGATGGAGCTCCTACAATGAGCAGTTCTTC	CASSPGGWSSYNEQFF
TRBJ1-4	TRBV19	NA	NA	TGTGCCAGTAGTCTGCTCGGTGAAAAACTGTTTTTT	CASSLLGEKLFF
TRBJ2-7	TRBV27	TRBD1	NA	TGTGCCAGCCATGACAGGGGAACCTACGAGCAGTACTTC	CASHDRGTYEQYF
TRBJ1-2	TRBV5-1	TRBD1	NA	TGCGCCAGCAGACCCGGGACAGACTTTGCTAACTATGGCTACACCTTC	CASRPGTDFANYGYTF
TRBJ2-7	TRBV24-1	NA	NA	TGTGCCACCAGCGACCAGTGGGGAGCCTACGAGCAGTACTTC	CATSDQWGAYEQYF
TRBJ1-1	TRBV28	NA	few	TGTGCCAGCAGTCCCCGTGGCAGGGGTGTCGCTGAAGCTTTCTTT	CASSPRGRGVAEAFF
TRBJ1-3	TRBV5-1	NA	NA	TGCGCCAGCAGCTTGGGGATGGCGCAAGGAAACACCATATATTTT	CASSLGMAQGNTIYF
TRBJ2-1	TRBV10-3	NA	NA	TGTGCCATCAGTGTATTCGATGAGCAGTTCTTC	CAISVFDEQFF
TRBJ1-2	TRBV11-3	TRBD1	NA	TGTGCCAGCAGCTTCCTTTCGACAGGGGACGGCTACACCTTC	CASSFLSTGDGYTF
TRBJ1-1	TRBV11-2	TRBD1	once	TGTGCCAGCAGCTATGAGGGGGCGCGTGCTGAAGCTTTCTTT	CASSYEGARAEAFF
TRBJ1-1	TRBV3-1/TRBV3-2	NA	NA	TGTGTTCTCCGAGGGACGGGGAACACTGAAGCTTTCTTT	CVLRGTGNTEAFF
TRBJ1-2	TRBV5-1	NA	NA	TGCGCCAGCAGCTTTTCGTACACAAACTATGGCTACACCTTC	CASSFSYTNYGYTF
TRBJ1-5	TRBV15	NA	NA	TGTGCCACCAGCGCAGGGTCCAATCAGCCCCAGCATTTT	CATSAGSNQPQHF
TRBJ1-6	TRBV6-6	NA	NA	TGTGCCAGCAGTCGAAACAGGGATCCCTATAATTCACCCCTCCACTTT	CASSRNRDPYNSPLHF
TRBJ1-2	TRBV7-2	NA	once	TGTGCCACCTTCCTCGGGGGGAGCTACACCTTC	CATFLGGSYTF
TRBJ1-2	TRBV15	TRBD1	NA	TGTGCCACCAGCAGGGTACCGGGACAGGGGTTTGGCTACACCTTC	CATSRVPGQGFGYTF
TRBJ1-1	TRBV7-2	NA	NA	TGTGCCAGCAGCTTAGGGTCTAGGGTGAACACTGAAGCTTTCTTT	CASSLGSRVNTEAFF
TRBJ1-1	TRBV7-3	NA	few	TGTGCCAGCAGCGAACAGCTGAACACTGAAGCTTTCTTT	CASSEQLNTEAFF
TRBJ2-2	TRBV30	NA	NA	TGTGCCTGGAGCCTTAGTACCGGGGAGCTGTTTTTT	CAWSLSTGELFF
TRBJ1-6	TRBV7-2	NA	NA	TGTGCCAGCAGCTTAGCACCCGGGGGCAACTCACCCCTCCACTTT	CASSLAPGGNSPLHF
TRBJ1-1	TRBV9	NA	NA	TGTGCCAGCAGCCTGGGGGGCGGGGTGGGGACTGAAGCTTTCTTT	CASSLGGGVGTEAFF
TRBJ1-1	TRBV24-1	NA	NA	TGTGCCACCAGTAAGTCCCGGAATCAGGGTGAAGCTTTCTTT	CATSKSRNQGEAFF
TRBJ2-1	TRBV19	TRBD1	NA	TGTGCCAGTTCCCGGAGACAGGGGGTGGACAATGAGCAGTTCTTC	CASSRRQGVDNEQFF
TRBJ1-1	TRBV7-9	NA	NA	TGTGCCAGCAGCTTAGGGGACACCAGGAACACTGAAGCTTTCTTT	CASSLGDTRNTEAFF
TRBJ2-5	TRBV4-2	TRBD1	NA	TGTGCCAGCAGCCCGGGGACAGGGGGCGACGGGACCCAGTACTTC	CASSPGTGGDGTQYF
TRBJ2-7	TRBV10-3	TRBD2	NA	TGTGCCATCAGTGAGGTAGCTAGCGGGAGACGGGACGAGCAGTACTTC	CAISEVASGRRDEQYF
TRBJ1-4	TRBV30	TRBD1	NA	TGTGCCTGGACAGGGGGCACTAATGAAAAACTGTTTTTT	CAWTGGTNEKLFF
TRBJ1-5	TRBV6-5	NA	NA	TGTGCCAGCAGGCTCGGTCGAAATAGCAATCAGCCCCAGCATTTT	CASRLGRNSNQPQHF
TRBJ1-6	TRBV3-1/TRBV3-2	NA	NA	TGTGCCAGCAGCCAAGGGCCAAATTCACCCCTCCACTTT	CASSQGPNSPLHF